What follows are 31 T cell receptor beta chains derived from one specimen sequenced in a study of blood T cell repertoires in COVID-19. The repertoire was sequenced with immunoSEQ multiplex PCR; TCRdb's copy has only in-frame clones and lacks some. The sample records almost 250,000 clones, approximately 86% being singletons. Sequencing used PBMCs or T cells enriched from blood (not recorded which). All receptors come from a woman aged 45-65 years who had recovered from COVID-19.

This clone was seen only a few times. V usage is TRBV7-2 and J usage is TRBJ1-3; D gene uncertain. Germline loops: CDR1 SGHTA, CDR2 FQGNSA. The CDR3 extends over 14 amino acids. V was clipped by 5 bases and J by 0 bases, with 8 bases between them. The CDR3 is CASSPTVSGNTIYF. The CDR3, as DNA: TGTGCCAGCAGCCCCACGGTCTCTGGAAACACCATATATTTT.

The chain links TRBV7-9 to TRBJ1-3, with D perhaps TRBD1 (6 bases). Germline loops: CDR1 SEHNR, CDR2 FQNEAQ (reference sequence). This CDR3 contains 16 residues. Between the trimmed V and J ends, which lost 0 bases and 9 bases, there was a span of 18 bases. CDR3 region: CASSLAREGHIRTIYF. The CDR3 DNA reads TGTGCCAGCAGCTTAGCGCGAGAGGGACACATCCGCACCATATATTTT.

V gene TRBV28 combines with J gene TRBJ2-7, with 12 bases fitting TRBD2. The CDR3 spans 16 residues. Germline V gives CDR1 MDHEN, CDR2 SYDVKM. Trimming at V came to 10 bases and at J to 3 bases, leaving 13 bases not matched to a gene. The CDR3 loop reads CATTRGLAGGNYEQYF. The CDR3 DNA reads TGTGCCACCACCAGAGGTCTAGCGGGAGGGAACTACGAGCAGTACTTC.

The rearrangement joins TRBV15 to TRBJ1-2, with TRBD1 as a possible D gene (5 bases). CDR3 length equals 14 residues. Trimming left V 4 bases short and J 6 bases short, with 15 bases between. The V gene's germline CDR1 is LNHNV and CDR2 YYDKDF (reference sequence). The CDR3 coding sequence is TGTGCCACCAGCAAAGCTTCGGGACTGCATGGCTACACCTTC. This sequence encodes CATSKASGLHGYTF.

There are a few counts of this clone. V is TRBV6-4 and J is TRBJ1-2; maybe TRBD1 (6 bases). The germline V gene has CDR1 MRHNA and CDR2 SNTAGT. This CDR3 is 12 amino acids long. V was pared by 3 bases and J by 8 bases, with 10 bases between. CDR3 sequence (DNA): TGTGCCAGCAGTGATACAGGGAGAGGCTACACCTTC. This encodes CASSDTGRGYTF.

The CDR3 protein is CASSARDRDTQYF. The CDR3 DNA reads as TGTGCCAGCAGCGCCCGGGACAGAGATACGCAGTATTTT. V usage is TRBV7-2 and J usage is TRBJ2-3; TRBD1 matches at 7 bases. J lost 5 bases, V lost 5 bases, and 4 bases had no gene match. CDR3 length: 13 residues. In germline, CDR1 is SGHTA, CDR2 FQGNSA.

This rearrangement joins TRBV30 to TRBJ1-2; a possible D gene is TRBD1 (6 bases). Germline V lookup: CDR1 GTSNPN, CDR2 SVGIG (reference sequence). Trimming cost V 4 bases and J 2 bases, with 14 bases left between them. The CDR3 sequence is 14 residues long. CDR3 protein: CAWIGGRGNYGYTF. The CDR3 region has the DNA TGTGCCTGGATAGGGGGACGGGGAAACTATGGCTACACCTTC.

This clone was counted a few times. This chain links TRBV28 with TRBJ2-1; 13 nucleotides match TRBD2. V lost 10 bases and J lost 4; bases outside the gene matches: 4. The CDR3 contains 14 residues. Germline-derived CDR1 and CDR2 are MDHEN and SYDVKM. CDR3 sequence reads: CATRLAGGYNEQFF. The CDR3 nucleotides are TGTGCCACCAGACTAGCGGGAGGTTACAATGAGCAGTTCTTC.

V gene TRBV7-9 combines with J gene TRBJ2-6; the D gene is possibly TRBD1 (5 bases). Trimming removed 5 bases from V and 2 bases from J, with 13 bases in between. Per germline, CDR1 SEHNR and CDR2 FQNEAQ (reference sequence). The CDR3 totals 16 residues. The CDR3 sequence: CASSPWADTGANVLTF. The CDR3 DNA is TGTGCCAGCAGCCCTTGGGCGGACACTGGGGCCAACGTCCTGACTTTC. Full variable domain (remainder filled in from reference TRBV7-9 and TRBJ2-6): DTGVSQNPRHKITKRGQNVTFRCDPISEHNRLYWYRQTLGQGPEFLTYFQNEAQLEKSRLLSDRFSAERPKGSFSTLEIQRTEQGDSAMYLCASSPWADTGANVLTFGAGSRLTVL.

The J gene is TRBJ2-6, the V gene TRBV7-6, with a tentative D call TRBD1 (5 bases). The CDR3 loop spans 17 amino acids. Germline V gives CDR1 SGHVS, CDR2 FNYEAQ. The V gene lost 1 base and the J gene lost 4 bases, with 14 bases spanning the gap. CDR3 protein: CASSLEPGNSGANVLTF. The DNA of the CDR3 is TGTGCCAGCAGCTTAGAGCCAGGGAACTCCGGGGCCAACGTCCTGACTTTC. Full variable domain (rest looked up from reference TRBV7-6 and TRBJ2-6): GAGVSQSPRYKVTKRGQDVALRCDPISGHVSLYWYRQALGQGPEFLTYFNYEAQQDKSGLPNDRFSAERPEGSISTLTIQRTEQRDSAMYRCASSLEPGNSGANVLTFGAGSRLTVL.

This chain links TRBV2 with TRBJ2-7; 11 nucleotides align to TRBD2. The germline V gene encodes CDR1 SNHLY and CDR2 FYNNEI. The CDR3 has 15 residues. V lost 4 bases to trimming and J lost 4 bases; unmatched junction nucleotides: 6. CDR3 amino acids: CASSGLAGRWYEQYF. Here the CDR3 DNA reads TGTGCCAGCAGTGGACTAGCGGGAAGGTGGTACGAGCAGTACTTC. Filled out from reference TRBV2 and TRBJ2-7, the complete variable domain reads EPEVTQTPSHQVTQMGQEVILRCVPISNHLYFYWYRQILGQKVEFLVSFYNNEISEKSEIFDDQFSVERPDGSNFTLKIRSTKLEDSAMYFCASSGLAGRWYEQYFGPGTRLTVT.

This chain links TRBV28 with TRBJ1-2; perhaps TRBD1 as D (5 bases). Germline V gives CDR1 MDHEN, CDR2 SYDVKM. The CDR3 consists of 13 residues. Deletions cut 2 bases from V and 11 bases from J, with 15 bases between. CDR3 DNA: TGTGCCAGCAGTTTAGGGCAATTTGCAGGGTACACCTTC. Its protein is CASSLGQFAGYTF.

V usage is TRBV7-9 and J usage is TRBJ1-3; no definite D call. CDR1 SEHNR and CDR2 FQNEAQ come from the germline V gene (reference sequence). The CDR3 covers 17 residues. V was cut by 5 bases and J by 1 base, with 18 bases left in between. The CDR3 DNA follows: TGTGCCAGCAGCCAGGCCTCGGTTCCGTTATCTGGAAACACCATATATTTT. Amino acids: CASSQASVPLSGNTIYF.

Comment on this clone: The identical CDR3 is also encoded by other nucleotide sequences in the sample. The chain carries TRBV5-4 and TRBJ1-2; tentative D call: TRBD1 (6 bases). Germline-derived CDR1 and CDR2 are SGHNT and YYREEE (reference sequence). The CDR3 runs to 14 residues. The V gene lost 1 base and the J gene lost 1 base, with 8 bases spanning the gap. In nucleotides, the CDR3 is TGTGCCAGCAGCTTGACAGGGATTAACTATGGCTACACCTTC. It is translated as CASSLTGINYGYTF.

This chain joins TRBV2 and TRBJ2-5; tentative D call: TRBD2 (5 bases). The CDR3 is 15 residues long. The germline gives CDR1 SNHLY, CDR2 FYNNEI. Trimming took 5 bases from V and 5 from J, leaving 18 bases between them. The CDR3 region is CASSRSGGSGETQYF. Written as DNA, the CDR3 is TGTGCCAGCAGTCGATCCGGCGGATCGGGGGAGACCCAGTACTTC.

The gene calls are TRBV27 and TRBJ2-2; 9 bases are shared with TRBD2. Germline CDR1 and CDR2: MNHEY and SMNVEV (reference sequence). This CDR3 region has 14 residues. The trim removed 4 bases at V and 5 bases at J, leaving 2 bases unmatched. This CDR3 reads CASSSLAGTGELFF. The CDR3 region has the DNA TGTGCCAGCAGTTCCCTAGCGGGAACCGGGGAGCTGTTTTTT.

Here the CDR3 reads CASSQGQGPTNEKLFF. The CDR3 coding sequence is TGTGCCAGCTCACAAGGACAGGGACCAACTAATGAAAAACTGTTTTTT. The rearrangement links TRBV18 to TRBJ1-4; 8 positions agree with TRBD1. This CDR3 has 16 amino acids. The trim removed 4 bases at V and 0 bases at J, leaving 4 bases unmatched. Germline CDR1 reads KGHSH; CDR2 reads LQKENI.

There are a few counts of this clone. The CDR3 coding sequence is TGTGCCAGCAGCTCCCCGTGGCGGGAGAGAGGAGAGACCCAGTACTTC. It is translated as CASSSPWRERGETQYF. This chain links TRBV7-6 with TRBJ2-5; 7 positions match TRBD2. After removal of 4 bases from V and 4 bases from J, the junction contained 12 bases not matched to a gene. The germline gives CDR1 SGHVS, CDR2 FNYEAQ. The CDR3 is 16 amino acids.

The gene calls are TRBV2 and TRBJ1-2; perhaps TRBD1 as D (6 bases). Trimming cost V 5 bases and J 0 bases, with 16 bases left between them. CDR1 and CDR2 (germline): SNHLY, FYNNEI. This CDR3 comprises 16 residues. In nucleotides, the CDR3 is TGTGCCAGCAGTCCTGAGACAGGCCTCTCTAACTATGGCTACACCTTC. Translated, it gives CASSPETGLSNYGYTF.

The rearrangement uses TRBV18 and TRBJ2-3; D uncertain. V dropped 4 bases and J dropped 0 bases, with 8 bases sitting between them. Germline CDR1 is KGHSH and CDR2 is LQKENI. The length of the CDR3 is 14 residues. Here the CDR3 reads CASSRAASTDTQYF. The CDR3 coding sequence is TGTGCCAGCTCACGTGCGGCTAGCACAGATACGCAGTATTTT.

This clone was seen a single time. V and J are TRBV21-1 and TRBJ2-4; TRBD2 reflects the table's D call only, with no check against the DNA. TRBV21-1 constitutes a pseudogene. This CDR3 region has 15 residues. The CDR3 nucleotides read TGTGCCAGCAGCAAGAACGCAATAGTCAAAAACATTCAGTACTTC. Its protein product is CASSKNAIVKNIQYF.

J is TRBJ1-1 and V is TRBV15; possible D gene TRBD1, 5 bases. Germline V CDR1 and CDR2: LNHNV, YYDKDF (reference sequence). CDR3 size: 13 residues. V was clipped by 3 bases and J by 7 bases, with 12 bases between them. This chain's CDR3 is CATSSEQGVEAFF. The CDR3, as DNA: TGTGCCACCAGCAGTGAGCAGGGTGTTGAAGCTTTCTTT.

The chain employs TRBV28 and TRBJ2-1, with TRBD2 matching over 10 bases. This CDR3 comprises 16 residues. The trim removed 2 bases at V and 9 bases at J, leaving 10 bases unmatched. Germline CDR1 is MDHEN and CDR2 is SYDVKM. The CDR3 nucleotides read TGTGCCAGCAGTTTACCGCGGGCTAGCGGGAGACCTGAGCAGTTCTTC. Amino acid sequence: CASSLPRASGRPEQFF.

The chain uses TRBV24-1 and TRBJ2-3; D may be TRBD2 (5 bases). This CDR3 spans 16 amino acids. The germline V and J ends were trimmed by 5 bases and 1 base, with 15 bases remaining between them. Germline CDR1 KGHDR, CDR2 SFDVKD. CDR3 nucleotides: TGTGCCACCAGTGGACTGATTGCGGGTGGCACAGATACGCAGTATTTT. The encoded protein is CATSGLIAGGTDTQYF.

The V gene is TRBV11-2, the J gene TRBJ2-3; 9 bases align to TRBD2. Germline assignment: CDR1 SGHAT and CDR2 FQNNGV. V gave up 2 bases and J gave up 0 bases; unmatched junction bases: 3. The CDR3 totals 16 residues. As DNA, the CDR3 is TGTGCCAGCAGCTTAAGACTAGCGGCTAGCACAGATACGCAGTATTTT. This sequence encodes CASSLRLAASTDTQYF. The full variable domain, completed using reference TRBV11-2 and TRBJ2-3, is EAGVAQSPRYKIIEKRQSVAFWCNPISGHATLYWYQQILGQGPKLLIQFQNNGVVDDSQLPKDRFSAERLKGVDSTLKIQPAKLEDSAVYLCASSLRLAASTDTQYFGPGTRLTVL.

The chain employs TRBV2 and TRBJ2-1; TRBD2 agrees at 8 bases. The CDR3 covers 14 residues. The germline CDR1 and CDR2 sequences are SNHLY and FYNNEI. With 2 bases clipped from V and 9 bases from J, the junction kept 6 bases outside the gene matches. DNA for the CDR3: TGTGCCAGCAGTGAACTAGCGGGTGGGGTTGAGCAGTTCTTC. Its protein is CASSELAGGVEQFF.

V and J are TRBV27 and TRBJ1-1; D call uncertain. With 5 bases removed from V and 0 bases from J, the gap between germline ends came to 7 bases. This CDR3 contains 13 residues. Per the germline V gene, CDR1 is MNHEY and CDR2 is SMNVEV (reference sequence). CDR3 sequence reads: CASSLALNTEAFF. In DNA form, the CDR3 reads TGTGCCAGCAGTCTGGCCCTGAACACTGAAGCTTTCTTT.

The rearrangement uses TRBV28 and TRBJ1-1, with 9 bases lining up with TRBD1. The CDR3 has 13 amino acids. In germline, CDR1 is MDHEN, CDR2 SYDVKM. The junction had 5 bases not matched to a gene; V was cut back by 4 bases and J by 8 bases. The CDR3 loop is CASSSYRGREAFF. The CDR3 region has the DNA TGTGCCAGCAGTTCTTACAGGGGGCGGGAAGCTTTCTTT.

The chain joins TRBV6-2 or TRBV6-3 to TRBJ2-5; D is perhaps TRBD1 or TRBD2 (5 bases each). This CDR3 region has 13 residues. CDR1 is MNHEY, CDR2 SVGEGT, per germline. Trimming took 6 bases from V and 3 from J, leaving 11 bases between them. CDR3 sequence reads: CASSRGGKETQYF. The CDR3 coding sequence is TGTGCCAGCAGCCGGGGCGGAAAAGAGACCCAGTACTTC.

The CDR3 loop reads CASREDWWTEAFF. For the CDR3, the DNA is TGTGCCAGCAGGGAGGACTGGTGGACTGAAGCTTTCTTT. The V call is TRBV2, the J call TRBJ1-1; D gene ambiguous. With 6 bases removed from V and 5 bases from J, the gap between germline ends came to 13 bases. The CDR3 length is 13 residues. Germline V lookup: CDR1 SNHLY, CDR2 FYNNEI.

The CDR3, as DNA: TGTGCCAGCAGTGAAGCAAGGAGAACCGTAGCCAAAAACATTCAGTACTTC. Protein: CASSEARRTVAKNIQYF. The chain joins TRBV6-1 to TRBJ2-4; no definite D call. Trimming pared 0 bases from V and 0 bases from J, leaving 12 bases between. Germline lookup yields CDR1 MNHNS and CDR2 SASEGT. This CDR3 contains 17 residues.